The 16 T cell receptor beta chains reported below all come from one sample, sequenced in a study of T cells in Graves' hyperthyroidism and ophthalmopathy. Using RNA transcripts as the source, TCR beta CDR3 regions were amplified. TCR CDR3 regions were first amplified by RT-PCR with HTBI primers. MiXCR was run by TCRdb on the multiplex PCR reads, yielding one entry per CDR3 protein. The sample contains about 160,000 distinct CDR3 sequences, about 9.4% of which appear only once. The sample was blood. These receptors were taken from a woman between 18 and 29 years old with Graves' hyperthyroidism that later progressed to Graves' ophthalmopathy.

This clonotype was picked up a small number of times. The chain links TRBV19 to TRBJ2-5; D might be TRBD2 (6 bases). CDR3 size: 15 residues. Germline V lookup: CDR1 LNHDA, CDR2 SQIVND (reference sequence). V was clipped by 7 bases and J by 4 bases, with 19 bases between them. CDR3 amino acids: CASTLGRERSETQYF. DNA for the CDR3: TGTGCCAGTACATTGGGTCGGGAGCGGTCAGAGACCCAGTACTTC.

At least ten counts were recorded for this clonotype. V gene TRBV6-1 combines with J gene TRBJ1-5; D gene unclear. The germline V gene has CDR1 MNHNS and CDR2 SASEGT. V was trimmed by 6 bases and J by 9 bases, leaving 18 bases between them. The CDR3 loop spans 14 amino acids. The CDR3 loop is CASRADKSTLPQHF. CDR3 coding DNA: TGTGCCAGCAGGGCAGACAAGTCTACGTTGCCCCAGCATTTT.

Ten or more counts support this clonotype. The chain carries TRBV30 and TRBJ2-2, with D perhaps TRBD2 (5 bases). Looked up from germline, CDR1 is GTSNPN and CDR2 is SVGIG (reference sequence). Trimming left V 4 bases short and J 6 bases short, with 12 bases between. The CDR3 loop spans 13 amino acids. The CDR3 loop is CAWTGIGSGELFF. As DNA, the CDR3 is TGTGCCTGGACGGGAATAGGGTCCGGGGAGCTGTTTTTT.

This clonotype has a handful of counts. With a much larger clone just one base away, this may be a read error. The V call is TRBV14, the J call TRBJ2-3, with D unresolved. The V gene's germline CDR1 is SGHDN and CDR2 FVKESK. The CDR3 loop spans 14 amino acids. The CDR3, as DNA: TGTGCCGGCAGCCAAAGGACGGCCACAGATACGCAGTATTTT. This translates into CAGSQRTATDTQYF. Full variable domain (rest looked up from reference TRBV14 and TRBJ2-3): EAGVTQFPSHSVIEKGQTVTLRCDPISGHDNLYWYRRVMGKEIKFLLHFVKESKQDESGMPNNRFLAERTGGTYSTLKVQPAELEDSGVYFCAGSQRTATDTQYFGPGTRLTVL.

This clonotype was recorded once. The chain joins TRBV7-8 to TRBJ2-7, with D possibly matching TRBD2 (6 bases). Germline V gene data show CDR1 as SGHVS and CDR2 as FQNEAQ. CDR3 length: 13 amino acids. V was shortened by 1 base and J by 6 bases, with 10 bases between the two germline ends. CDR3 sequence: CASSLVTGVEQYF. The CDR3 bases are TGTGCCAGCAGCTTAGTTACGGGAGTCGAGCAGTACTTC.

CDR3 sequence (DNA): TGCGCCAGCAGCCAAGGGGAATCCTACAATGAGCAGTTCTTC. This sequence encodes CASSQGESYNEQFF. The chain employs TRBV4-1 and TRBJ2-1; unclear D gene. The CDR3 sequence is 14 residues long. V was shortened by 1 base and J by 1 base, with 5 bases between the two germline ends. CDR1 is MGHRA and CDR2 is YSYEKL in the germline V gene.

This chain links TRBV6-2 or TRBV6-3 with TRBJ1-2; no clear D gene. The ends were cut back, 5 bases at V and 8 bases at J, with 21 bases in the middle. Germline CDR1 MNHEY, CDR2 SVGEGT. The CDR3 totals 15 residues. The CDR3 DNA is TGTGCCAGCAGTCCCTCACTGATACTGGTTAAGGGCTACACCTTC. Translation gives CASSPSLILVKGYTF.

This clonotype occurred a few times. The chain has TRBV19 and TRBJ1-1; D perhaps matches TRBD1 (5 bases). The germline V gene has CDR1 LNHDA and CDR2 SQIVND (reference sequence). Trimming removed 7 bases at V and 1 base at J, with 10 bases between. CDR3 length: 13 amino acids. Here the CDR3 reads CASTDRKNTEAFF. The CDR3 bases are TGTGCCAGTACCGACAGAAAGAACACTGAAGCTTTCTTT.

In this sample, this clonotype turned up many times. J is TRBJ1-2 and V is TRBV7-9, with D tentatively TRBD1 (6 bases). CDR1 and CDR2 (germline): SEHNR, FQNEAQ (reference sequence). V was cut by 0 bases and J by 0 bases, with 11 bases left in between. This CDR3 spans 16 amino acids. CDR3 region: CASSLAGTLANYGYTF. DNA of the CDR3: TGTGCCAGCAGCTTAGCGGGGACATTAGCTAACTATGGCTACACCTTC.

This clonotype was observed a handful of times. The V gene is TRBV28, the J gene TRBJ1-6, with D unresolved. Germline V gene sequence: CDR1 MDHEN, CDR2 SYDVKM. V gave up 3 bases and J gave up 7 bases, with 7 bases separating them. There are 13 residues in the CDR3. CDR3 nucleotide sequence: TGTGCCAGCAGTTTTTCGGCCAATTCACCCCTCCACTTT. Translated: CASSFSANSPLHF.

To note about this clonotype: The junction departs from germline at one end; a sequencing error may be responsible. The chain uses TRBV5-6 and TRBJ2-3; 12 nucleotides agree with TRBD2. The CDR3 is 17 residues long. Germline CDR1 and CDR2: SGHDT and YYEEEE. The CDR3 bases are TGTGCCAGCACCTTGGAACGACTAGCGGGAGCAGAGAATACGCAGTATTTT. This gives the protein CASTLERLAGAENTQYF.

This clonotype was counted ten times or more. The CDR3 nucleotides are TGCAGTGCTAGAGATCGGGGGGGCTTTTACAATGAGCAGTTCTTC. This encodes CSARDRGGFYNEQFF. The chain links TRBV20-1 to TRBJ2-1; 8 bases agree with TRBD2. The CDR3 length is 15 residues. V lost 0 bases and J lost 4; bases outside the gene matches: 5. Germline V gives CDR1 DFQATT, CDR2 SNEGSKA (reference sequence).

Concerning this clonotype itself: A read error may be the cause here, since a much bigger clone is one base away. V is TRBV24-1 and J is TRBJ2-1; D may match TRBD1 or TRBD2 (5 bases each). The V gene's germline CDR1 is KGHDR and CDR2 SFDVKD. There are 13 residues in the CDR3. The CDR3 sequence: CVTSPPGHNEQFF. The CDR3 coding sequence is TGTGTCACCAGCCCACCGGGGCACAATGAGCAGTTCTTC.

The CDR3 reads CASSQAMRGGDEQFF. CDR3 bases: TGCGCCAGCAGCCAAGCAATGCGGGGGGGCGATGAGCAGTTCTTC. V gene TRBV4-1 combines with J gene TRBJ2-1; 9 nucleotides align to TRBD2. The CDR3 has 15 amino acids. CDR1 is MGHRA and CDR2 is YSYEKL in the germline V gene. Trimming removed 1 base from V and 8 bases from J; junction bases left unmatched: 6.

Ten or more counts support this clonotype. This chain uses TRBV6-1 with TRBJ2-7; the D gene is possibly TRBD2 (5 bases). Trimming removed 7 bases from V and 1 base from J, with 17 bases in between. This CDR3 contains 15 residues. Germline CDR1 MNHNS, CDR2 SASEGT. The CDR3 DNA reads TGTGCCAGCAACCCCCAGACGGGGATATCCTACGAGCAGTACTTC. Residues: CASNPQTGISYEQYF.

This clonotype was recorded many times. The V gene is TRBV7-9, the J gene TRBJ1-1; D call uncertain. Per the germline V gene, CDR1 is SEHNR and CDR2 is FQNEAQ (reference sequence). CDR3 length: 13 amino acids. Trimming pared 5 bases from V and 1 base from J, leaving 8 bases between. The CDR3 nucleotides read TGTGCCAGCAGCATGACTGAGAACACTGAAGCTTTCTTT. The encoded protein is CASSMTENTEAFF.